This TCR beta chain is from a study of blood T cell repertoires in COVID-19. Across the whole study: The cDNA or gDNA used as material had been derived from T cells, B-cell-depleted T cells, or PBMCs.

Germline CDR1 is MGHRA and CDR2 is YSYEKL. The CDR3 runs to 20 residues. V lost 4 bases to trimming and J lost 9 bases; unmatched junction nucleotides: 24. Per the original data handling: Reference gene primer amplification gave estimated nucleated cell counts. Generated by immunoSEQ multiplex PCR, the TCRdb table keeps only in-frame clones and is missing some. V, J and clone size are those of that table, while D and trimming were read from the DNA. This table holds fewer than 400,000 clones, approximately 89% found once. This receptor was identified in a woman aged 30 to 39 with COVID-19, enrolled during active disease. V gene TRBV4-1 combines with J gene TRBJ1-3, with 10 bases fitting TRBD1. The specimen was peripheral blood. CDR3 bases: TGCGCCAGCAGCCCAAGAAGTGGGACAGGGGTCTTCACTGGTAGTTCCACCATATATTTT. Amino acids: CASSPRSGTGVFTGSSTIYF.